This entry is about one T cell receptor (beta chain). This entry is derived from a study of T cell changes during pregnancy in multiple sclerosis. Clones were read by immunoSEQ multiplex PCR, and TCRdb kept only the in-frame ones, dropping some. The data hold about 67,000 clones, with 90% observed a single time. CDR1 SGHAT and CDR2 FQNNGV come from the germline V gene. CDR3 length: 17 amino acids. Trimming took 0 bases from V and 4 from J, leaving 18 bases between them. Here the sequenced sample was peripheral blood, taken in the third trimester of pregnancy. The V gene is TRBV11-2, the J gene TRBJ1-2; possibly TRBD1 for D (5 bases). The sequence was collected from a female donor with multiple sclerosis, enrolled in a pregnancy study. The CDR3 nucleotides read TGTGCCAGCAGCTTAGAAGGCGGGGGGAGCGGACTCTATGGCTACACCTTC. Translating gives CASSLEGGGSGLYGYTF.